This T cell receptor beta chain stems from a study of blood T cell repertoires in COVID-19. Germline CDR1 SNHLY, CDR2 FYNNEI. The V segment lost 7 bases and the J segment 4 bases; nucleotides outside the gene matches: 5. The length of the CDR3 is 14 residues. In the original analysis: Nucleated cell number was recorded as an estimate derived from reference gene primer amplification. Assay: immunoSEQ multiplex PCR; the TCRdb copy retains only in-frame clones and omits some. V and J calls plus clone size are reproduced from that table; the DNA served to infer D and trimming. This table holds around 130,000 clones, about 84% found once.

The chain is built from TRBV2 and TRBJ2-3; 10 nucleotides match TRBD2. The sequence was obtained from a woman aged 55-69 years with acute or convalescent COVID-19. Sequencing was performed on peripheral blood. CDR3 sequence reads: CASIRTSGADTQYF. Here the CDR3 DNA reads TGTGCCAGCATTAGAACTAGCGGGGCAGATACGCAGTATTTT.